This entry lists 19 T cell receptor beta chains sequenced from one sample in a study of identifying expanded T cells in peripheral blood. Clones were sequenced by immunoSEQ multiplex PCR, and TCRdb holds only the in-frame ones, with some missing. The top ten hold 11% to 15% of the sample, which has roughly 100,000 clones, about 91% seen once. Sequences were obtained from blood. Source of these receptors: a person between 18 and 75 years old in good health.

This clone was seen only once. V and J are TRBV6-5 and TRBJ1-1; D may be TRBD1 (5 bases). V lost 5 bases, J lost 8 bases, and 15 bases lay in between. This CDR3 has 13 residues. The germline V gene encodes CDR1 MNHEY and CDR2 SVGAGI. In DNA form, the CDR3 reads TGTGCCAGCAGTCCGGGCCCCGGGGCGGAAGCTTTCTTT. Its translation is CASSPGPGAEAFF.

About this clone itself: A much bigger clone sits one base away, suggesting this may be a read error. V is TRBV11-1 and J is TRBJ1-2, with D perhaps TRBD1 (5 bases). This CDR3 comprises 13 residues. V lost 3 bases and J lost 8, with 13 bases in between. Germline lookup yields CDR1 SGHAT and CDR2 FQDESV (reference sequence). CDR3 amino acids: CASSFGHHEGYTF. In DNA form, the CDR3 reads TGTGCCAGCAGCTTTGGACACCATGAAGGCTACACCTTC.

This clone occurred once. The genes are TRBV28 and TRBJ2-1, with a possible D match to TRBD2 (6 bases). With 3 bases removed from V and 9 bases from J, the gap between germline ends came to 21 bases. The CDR3 runs to 16 residues. CDR1 MDHEN and CDR2 SYDVKM come from the germline V gene. CDR3 sequence reads: CASSLVSFGSNGEQFF. DNA for the CDR3: TGTGCCAGCAGTTTGGTCAGCTTCGGGAGTAACGGTGAGCAGTTCTTC.

This chain connects TRBV18 to TRBJ2-1; 7 nucleotides match TRBD2. CDR3 size: 13 residues. Germline V gene lookup returns CDR1 KGHSH and CDR2 LQKENI. Losses at the gene ends were 4 bases for V and 6 bases for J; bases not matched to a gene: 3. CDR3 DNA sequence: TGTGCCAGCTCACTAGGGACTACCAATGAGCAGTTCTTC. Its protein is CASSLGTTNEQFF.

V is TRBV7-2 and J is TRBJ2-7; 11 bases align to TRBD2. Germline assignment: CDR1 SGHTA and CDR2 FQGNSA. The CDR3 sequence is 14 residues long. Trimming removed 4 bases from V and 3 bases from J; junction bases left unmatched: 2. CDR3 coding DNA: TGTGCCAGCAGCTATCTAGCGGGAGGCTACGAGCAGTACTTC. This translates into CASSYLAGGYEQYF.

The chain has TRBV25-1 and TRBJ2-1, with D maybe TRBD1 (6 bases). The CDR3 runs to 13 residues. V lost 6 bases and J lost 8, with 14 bases in between. Germline CDR1 and CDR2: MGHDK and SYGVNS. As DNA, the CDR3 is TGTGCCAGCAGCGTCAGGGGCACCCATGAGCAGTTCTTC. Amino acid sequence: CASSVRGTHEQFF.

This chain links TRBV4-2 with TRBJ2-2, with 10 bases identical to TRBD1. From germline, CDR1 is LGHNA and CDR2 YNFKEQ. J gave up 5 bases and V 5 bases, and 14 bases lay outside the gene matches. There are 18 residues in the CDR3. The CDR3 DNA reads as TGTGCCAGCAGCTATGGGACAGGGGCAAAGTACGAAACCGGGGAGCTGTTTTTT. This translates into CASSYGTGAKYETGELFF.

This CDR3 is CASSRESQQFF. The CDR3 coding sequence is TGTGCCAGCAGCCGGGAGAGTCAGCAGTTCTTC. The rearrangement joins TRBV5-4 to TRBJ2-1; weak D call: TRBD2 (6 bases). Looked up from germline, CDR1 is SGHNT and CDR2 is YYREEE (reference sequence). With 4 bases removed from V and 11 bases from J, the gap between germline ends came to 10 bases. This CDR3 contains 11 residues. The full variable domain, completed using reference TRBV5-4 and TRBJ2-1, is ETGVTQSPTHLIKTRGQQVTLRCSSQSGHNTVSWYQQALGQGPQFIFQYYREEENGRGNFPPRFSGLQFPNYSSELNVNALELDDSALYLCASSRESQQFFGPGTRLTVL.

The chain joins TRBV29-1 to TRBJ1-4; tentative D call: TRBD1 (5 bases). The V end lost 3 bases, the J end lost 8 bases, and 13 bases lay between the germline ends. The CDR3 spans 13 residues. Germline lookup yields CDR1 SQVTM and CDR2 ANQGSEA. The CDR3 sequence: CSVESSRGEKLFF. DNA for the CDR3: TGCAGCGTTGAGAGCTCACGGGGGGAAAAACTGTTTTTT.

This rearrangement joins TRBV11-2 to TRBJ1-6; D not resolved. V dropped 0 bases and J dropped 8 bases, with 5 bases sitting between them. The CDR3 has 13 amino acids. Germline V lookup: CDR1 SGHAT, CDR2 FQNNGV. The CDR3 sequence: CASSLDGDSPLHF. In DNA, the CDR3 is TGTGCCAGCAGCTTAGATGGAGATTCACCCCTCCACTTT.

This chain links TRBV6-5 with TRBJ2-7; 15 bases agree with TRBD2. Germline CDR1 reads MNHEY; CDR2 reads SVGAGI. V dropped 6 bases and J dropped 7; count of bases not matched to a gene: 4. This CDR3 contains 14 residues. DNA for the CDR3: TGTGCCAGCAGCCGGGGACTAGCGGGAGGAGAGCAGTACTTC. As protein: CASSRGLAGGEQYF.

The DNA for the CDR3 is TGTGCCAGCAGTTGGGTTTCAGCGGGAGGTGGTGAGCAGTACTTC. Translation gives CASSWVSAGGGEQYF. The chain employs TRBV6-6 and TRBJ2-7; TRBD2 matches 9 bases. Unmatched junction bases numbered 11, after V lost 4 bases and J lost 7 bases. Germline CDR1 MNHNY, CDR2 SVGAGI (reference sequence). This CDR3 comprises 15 residues.

This chain joins TRBV19 and TRBJ2-7; 8 nucleotides align to TRBD1. The CDR3 has 17 residues. Trimming at V came to 0 bases and at J to 7 bases, leaving 14 bases not matched to a gene. Germline V gene lookup returns CDR1 LNHDA and CDR2 SQIVND (reference sequence). CDR3 sequence reads: CASSIDQAGTGVREQYF. The CDR3 nucleotides are TGTGCCAGTAGTATAGATCAAGCCGGGACAGGAGTACGGGAGCAGTACTTC.

This chain links TRBV5-1 with TRBJ2-1; D is unresolved. This CDR3 region has 15 residues. Trimming stripped 0 bases from V and 0 bases from J, with 7 bases between. Germline V gene lookup returns CDR1 SGHRS and CDR2 YFSETQ. The CDR3 is CASSLVLSSYNEQFF. CDR3 DNA sequence: TGCGCCAGCAGCTTGGTCCTAAGCTCCTACAATGAGCAGTTCTTC. Full variable domain (remainder filled in from reference TRBV5-1 and TRBJ2-1): KAGVTQTPRYLIKTRGQQVTLSCSPISGHRSVSWYQQTPGQGLQFLFEYFSETQRNKGNFPGRFSGRQFSNSRSEMNVSTLELGDSALYLCASSLVLSSYNEQFFGPGTRLTVL.

J is TRBJ2-2 and V is TRBV9; perhaps D is TRBD1 or TRBD2 (6 bases each). The V and J ends lost 1 base and 5 bases respectively, with 12 bases between them. This CDR3 is built from 15 residues. The germline V gene encodes CDR1 SGDLS and CDR2 YYNGEE. In DNA, the CDR3 is TGTGCCAGCAGCGTATCCCCGGGGGCAACCGGGGAGCTGTTTTTT. Residues: CASSVSPGATGELFF.

This clone is a singleton in its sample. This sample also contains other DNA sequences that code for the same CDR3. The chain couples TRBV5-1 to TRBJ1-3; D is ambiguous. Per germline, CDR1 SGHRS and CDR2 YFSETQ. This CDR3 spans 15 amino acids. V was shortened by 0 bases and J by 0 bases, with 7 bases between the two germline ends. CDR3 region: CASSLDGNSGNTIYF. CDR3 sequence (DNA): TGCGCCAGCAGCTTGGATGGTAACTCTGGAAACACCATATATTTT.

In this sample, this clone turned up a few times. V is TRBV14 and J is TRBJ2-1; the match to TRBD2 covers 8 bases. The CDR3 has 14 amino acids. Trimming removed 2 bases from V and 9 bases from J; junction bases left unmatched: 6. Germline V gives CDR1 SGHDN, CDR2 FVKESK. The CDR3 loop is CASSQNGRAAEQFF. CDR3 DNA: TGTGCCAGCAGCCAAAACGGGAGGGCCGCTGAGCAGTTCTTC.

This clone was seen only a few times. This chain links TRBV7-9 with TRBJ2-5; D remains ambiguous. This CDR3 comprises 13 residues. The V and J ends lost 7 bases and 1 base respectively, with 10 bases between them. Germline V lookup: CDR1 SEHNR, CDR2 FQNEAQ (reference sequence). CDR3 in DNA: TGTGCCAGCAACGACTCGGGCCAAGAGACCCAGTACTTC. Its protein product is CASNDSGQETQYF.

The CDR3, as DNA: TGTGCCAGCAGTGCAGGGGGTAACTATGGCTACACCTTC. The encoded protein is CASSAGGNYGYTF. The rearrangement joins TRBV27 to TRBJ1-2; TRBD1 matches at 7 bases. CDR1 and CDR2 from the germline V gene are MNHEY and SMNVEV (reference sequence). Losses at the gene ends were 5 bases for V and 1 base for J; bases not matched to a gene: 1. The CDR3 sequence is 13 residues long.